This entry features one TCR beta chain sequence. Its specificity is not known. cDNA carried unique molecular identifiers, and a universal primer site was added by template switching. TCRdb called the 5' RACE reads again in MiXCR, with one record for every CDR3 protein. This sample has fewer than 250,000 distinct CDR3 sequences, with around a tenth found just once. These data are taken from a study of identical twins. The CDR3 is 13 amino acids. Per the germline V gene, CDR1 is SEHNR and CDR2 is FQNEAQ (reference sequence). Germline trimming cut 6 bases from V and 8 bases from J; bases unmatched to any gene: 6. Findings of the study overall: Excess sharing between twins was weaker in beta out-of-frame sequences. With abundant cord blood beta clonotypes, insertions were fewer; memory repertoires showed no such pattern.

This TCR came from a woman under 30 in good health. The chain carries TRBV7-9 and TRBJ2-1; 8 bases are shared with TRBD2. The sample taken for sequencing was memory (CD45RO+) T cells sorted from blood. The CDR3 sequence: CASRHSGIDEQFF. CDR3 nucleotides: TGTGCCAGCAGACATAGCGGGATTGATGAGCAGTTCTTC.